A selection of T cell receptor beta chains follows, all from one sample in a study of T cell repertoires in cytomegalovirus infection. TCRdb recomputed calls from the reads with MiXCR, one row per CDR3 protein. Of about 530,000 distinct CDR3 sequences in the sample, around 27% were seen once. Sequenced input: PBMCs. The receptors shown here come from a human donor in good health (CMV status not recorded). Some clones in this sample may be carry-over from other donors' samples. The CDR3 runs from the conserved cysteine through the conserved F or W. D genes are given only for firm matches. Clone sizes are given selectively: once, few, many, or a class where the clone is expanded.

size: many
V: TRBV7-2
J: TRBJ2-2
D: TRBD2
DNA: TGTGCCAGCAGCTCCTATAGCGGGACAACCGGGGAGCTGTTTTTT
CDR3: CASSSYSGTTGELFF

size: few
V: TRBV4-1
J: TRBJ2-3
D: -
DNA: TGCGCCAGCAGCCAAGGACTGGACTTCACCACAGATACGCAGTATTTT
CDR3: CASSQGLDFTTDTQYF

size: -
V: TRBV11-3
J: TRBJ1-2
D: -
DNA: TGTGCCAGCAGCCACCTTGGGGGGACCTATGGCTACACCTTC
CDR3: CASSHLGGTYGYTF

size: -
V: TRBV6-2/TRBV6-3
J: TRBJ2-1
D: -
DNA: TGTGCCAGCAGCGAGGGGCTGGAGCAGTTCTTC
CDR3: CASSEGLEQFF

size: few
V: TRBV6-2/TRBV6-3
J: TRBJ1-1
D: TRBD1
DNA: TGTGCCAGCAGTTTCACGGCGACAGGGAGTTTTTCTTTCTTT
CDR3: CASSFTATGSFSFF

size: many
V: TRBV12-3/TRBV12-4
J: TRBJ1-5
D: TRBD1
DNA: TGTGCCAGCAGTCCAGGGGGAGGCAATCAGCCCCAGCATTTT
CDR3: CASSPGGGNQPQHF

size: few
V: TRBV4-1
J: TRBJ2-1
D: TRBD2
DNA: TGCGCCAGCAGCCTAAGGACTAGCGGGAGTGGAGATGAGCAGTTCTTC
CDR3: CASSLRTSGSGDEQFF

size: -
V: TRBV7-6
J: TRBJ2-7
D: TRBD2
DNA: TGTGTCAGCAGCCCGGAAGCGGGTACTAGCGGCTCCTACGAGCAGTACTTC
CDR3: CVSSPEAGTSGSYEQYF

size: few
V: TRBV20-1
J: TRBJ2-3
D: -
DNA: TGCAGTGCTTCGGACAGAGTAAGCACAGATACGCAGTATTTT
CDR3: CSASDRVSTDTQYF

size: -
V: TRBV12-3/TRBV12-4
J: TRBJ2-1
D: -
DNA: TGTGCCAGCAGTTTGGCCGGAGGGCCCATCAATGAGCAGTTCTTC
CDR3: CASSLAGGPINEQFF

size: -
V: TRBV20-1
J: TRBJ2-2
D: -
DNA: TGCAGTGCTAGACCCCCGAAGTCTAGCAGGAACACCGGGGAGCTGTTTTTT
CDR3: CSARPPKSSRNTGELFF

size: -
V: TRBV11-2
J: TRBJ1-6
D: TRBD1
DNA: TGTGCCAGCAGCTTCTTCATTGGGACAGCCAATTCACCCCTCCACTTT
CDR3: CASSFFIGTANSPLHF

size: -
V: TRBV4-1
J: TRBJ2-1
D: -
DNA: TGCGCCAGCAGCCCTATTATGACCGTACATCACTATCATGAGCAGTTCTTC
CDR3: CASSPIMTVHHYHEQFF

size: -
V: TRBV15
J: TRBJ2-1
D: TRBD2
DNA: TGTGCCACCAGCAAAACTAGCGGGCTCTCCTACAATGAGCAGTTCTTC
CDR3: CATSKTSGLSYNEQFF

size: many
V: TRBV28
J: TRBJ2-1
D: TRBD2
DNA: TGTGCCACCCTTTTTAGCGGGAAGTACGGTGAGCAGTTCTTC
CDR3: CATLFSGKYGEQFF

size: -
V: TRBV6-2/TRBV6-3
J: TRBJ2-1
D: -
DNA: TGTGCCAGCAGTGGAACCGGACACGGCAGGAATGAGCAGTTCTTC
CDR3: CASSGTGHGRNEQFF

size: many
V: TRBV7-2
J: TRBJ2-3
D: TRBD2
DNA: TGTGCCAGCAGCTTAAGCGGGAGGGCCGGAGATACGCAGTATTTT
CDR3: CASSLSGRAGDTQYF

size: -
V: TRBV6-4
J: TRBJ2-2
D: TRBD2
DNA: TGTGCCAGCAGGACTAGCGACACCGGGGAGCTGTTTTTT
CDR3: CASRTSDTGELFF

size: few
V: TRBV7-2
J: TRBJ2-1
D: TRBD2
DNA: TGTGCCAGCACGAAACTAGGGACTAGCGGGCATGAGCAGTTCTTC
CDR3: CASTKLGTSGHEQFF

size: few
V: TRBV6-5
J: TRBJ2-1
D: TRBD2
DNA: TGTGCCAGCAGGGCGCTAGCGGGAGGGCCAAGTGAGCAGTTCTTC
CDR3: CASRALAGGPSEQFF

size: many
V: TRBV7-8
J: TRBJ2-1
D: TRBD2
DNA: TGTGCCAGCAGCATCACTAGCGGGGGGTACAATGAGCAGTTCTTC
CDR3: CASSITSGGYNEQFF